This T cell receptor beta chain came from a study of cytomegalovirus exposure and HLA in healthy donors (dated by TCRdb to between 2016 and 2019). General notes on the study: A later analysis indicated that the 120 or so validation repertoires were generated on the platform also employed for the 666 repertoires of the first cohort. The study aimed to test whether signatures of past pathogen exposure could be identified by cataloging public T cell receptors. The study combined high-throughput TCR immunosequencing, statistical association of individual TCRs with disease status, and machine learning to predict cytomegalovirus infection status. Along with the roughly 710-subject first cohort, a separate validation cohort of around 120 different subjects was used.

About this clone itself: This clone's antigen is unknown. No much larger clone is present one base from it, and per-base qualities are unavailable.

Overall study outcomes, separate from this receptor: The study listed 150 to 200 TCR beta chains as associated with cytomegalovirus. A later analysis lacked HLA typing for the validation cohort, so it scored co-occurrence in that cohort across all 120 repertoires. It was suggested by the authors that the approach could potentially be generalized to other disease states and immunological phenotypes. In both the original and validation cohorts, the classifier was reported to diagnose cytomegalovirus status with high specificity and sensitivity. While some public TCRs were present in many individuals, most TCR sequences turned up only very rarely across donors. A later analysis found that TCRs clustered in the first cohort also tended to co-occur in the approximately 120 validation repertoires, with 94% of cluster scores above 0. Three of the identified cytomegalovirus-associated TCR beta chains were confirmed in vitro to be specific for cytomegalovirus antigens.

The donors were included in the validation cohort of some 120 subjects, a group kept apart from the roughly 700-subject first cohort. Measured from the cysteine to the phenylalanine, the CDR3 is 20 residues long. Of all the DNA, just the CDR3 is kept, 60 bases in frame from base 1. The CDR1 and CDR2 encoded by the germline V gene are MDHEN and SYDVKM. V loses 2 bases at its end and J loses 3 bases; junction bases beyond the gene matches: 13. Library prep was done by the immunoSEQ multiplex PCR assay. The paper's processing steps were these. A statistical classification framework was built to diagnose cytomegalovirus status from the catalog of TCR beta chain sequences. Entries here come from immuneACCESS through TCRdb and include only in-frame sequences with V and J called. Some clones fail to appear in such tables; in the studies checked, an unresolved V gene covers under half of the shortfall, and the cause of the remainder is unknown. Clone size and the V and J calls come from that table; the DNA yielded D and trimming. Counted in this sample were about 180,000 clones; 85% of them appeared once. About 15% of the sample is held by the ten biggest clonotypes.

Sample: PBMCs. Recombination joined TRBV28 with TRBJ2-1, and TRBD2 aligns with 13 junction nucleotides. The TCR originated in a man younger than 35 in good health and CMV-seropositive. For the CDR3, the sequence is CASSLGTGLAGRELYNEQFF. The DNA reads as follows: TGTGCCAGCAGTTTAGGCACGGGACTAGCGGGACGGGAGCTCTACAATGAGCAGTTCTTC.